A single sample is the source of the 29 T cell receptor beta chains below, sequenced in a study of lymphopenia after photon versus proton radiotherapy. TCRdb keeps only in-frame clones here, not all; method: immunoSEQ multiplex PCR. The sample contains about 62,000 clones, around 90% of which appear only once. The source material was peripheral blood, sampled from a patient treated with proton-based radiotherapy. Every receptor here comes from a man older than 75 with esophageal cancer.

The chain employs TRBV6-6 and TRBJ1-1, with 11 bases fitting TRBD1. V was clipped by 5 bases and J by 2 bases; unmatched bases: 4. The CDR3 covers 15 residues. Germline values: CDR1 MNHNY, CDR2 SVGAGI (reference sequence). The CDR3: CASSPGQGANTEAFF. Here the CDR3 DNA reads TGTGCCAGCAGTCCTGGACAGGGGGCTAACACTGAAGCTTTCTTT.

CDR3 DNA sequence: TGTGCCAGTAGACATACCAGGGGGGGTGGCAATCAGCCCCAGCATTTT. This translates into CASRHTRGGGNQPQHF. V gene TRBV19 combines with J gene TRBJ1-5; 7 nucleotides line up with TRBD1. With V trimmed by 6 bases and J by 2 bases, 10 bases remained unmatched. The CDR3 is 16 amino acids. CDR1 LNHDA and CDR2 SQIVND come from the germline V gene (reference sequence).

The chain is built from TRBV5-4 and TRBJ2-2; TRBD1 agrees at 8 bases. CDR1 and CDR2 (germline): SGHNT, YYREEE (reference sequence). J was trimmed by 0 bases and V by 3 bases; bases with no gene match: 1. This CDR3 comprises 15 residues. The CDR3 reads CASSYRGSNTGELFF. The CDR3, as DNA: TGTGCCAGCAGCTACAGGGGGTCGAACACCGGGGAGCTGTTTTTT.

The V call is TRBV4-1, the J call TRBJ1-1, with unresolved D. The CDR3 is 15 amino acids. Per germline, CDR1 MGHRA and CDR2 YSYEKL. V shed 4 bases and J shed 4 bases, with 16 bases lying between them. The CDR3 DNA reads as TGCGCCAGCAGCCTGGGTTGGGGTCGGGTCACTGAAGCTTTCTTT. Its translation: CASSLGWGRVTEAFF.

This clone was counted a single time. Other DNA sequences in this specimen translate into the identical CDR3. The V gene is TRBV2, the J gene TRBJ2-7; D gene unclear. Deletions cut 4 bases from V and 3 bases from J, with 13 bases between. CDR1 is SNHLY and CDR2 is FYNNEI in the germline V gene. The CDR3 has 14 amino acids. The CDR3 sequence is CASSAEHTGYEQYF. Written as DNA, the CDR3 is TGTGCCAGCAGTGCGGAACATACCGGCTACGAGCAGTACTTC.

The chain couples TRBV5-4 to TRBJ2-1; a weak D match, TRBD1 (5 bases). This CDR3 has 14 residues. Germline V gene lookup returns CDR1 SGHNT and CDR2 YYREEE (reference sequence). V shed 3 bases and J shed 9 bases, with 16 bases lying between them. The DNA for the CDR3 is TGTGCCAGCAGCTCGAGTACCGTAGGGGCTGAGCAGTTCTTC. This sequence encodes CASSSSTVGAEQFF.

The rearrangement uses TRBV29-1 and TRBJ2-7; no reliable D call. The germline V and J ends were trimmed by 5 bases and 3 bases, with 11 bases remaining between them. The CDR3 is made up of 12 amino acids. Germline V gives CDR1 SQVTM, CDR2 ANQGSEA. CDR3 coding DNA: TGCAGCGTTAACGGAGTTAACTACGAGCAGTACTTC. Translated, it gives CSVNGVNYEQYF.

The chain has TRBV7-9 and TRBJ1-5; D may be TRBD1 (6 bases). The V end lost 5 bases, the J end lost 0 bases, and 14 bases lay between the germline ends. CDR1 is SEHNR and CDR2 is FQNEAQ in the germline V gene (reference sequence). This CDR3 region has 16 residues. The DNA of the CDR3 is TGTGCCAGCAGCCCAGGACAGCCGTATAGCAATCAGCCCCAGCATTTT. It translates to CASSPGQPYSNQPQHF.

V and J are TRBV7-2 and TRBJ2-1, with 9 bases matching TRBD2. This CDR3 is 16 amino acids long. Looked up from germline, CDR1 is SGHTA and CDR2 is FQGNSA. The J segment lost 5 bases and the V segment lost 4 bases, leaving 9 bases of the junction unmatched. The CDR3 DNA reads TGTGCCAGCAGCTCTTTCGGAGCGGGGGGCAACAATGAGCAGTTCTTC. This codes for CASSSFGAGGNNEQFF.

This rearrangement joins TRBV25-1 to TRBJ2-3, with D possibly being TRBD1 (5 bases). Germline lookup yields CDR1 MGHDK and CDR2 SYGVNS. CDR3 size: 13 residues. V was shortened by 6 bases and J by 2 bases, with 9 bases between the two germline ends. CDR3 nucleotide sequence: TGTGCCAGCAGACAGACAGACACAGATACGCAGTATTTT. Translation: CASRQTDTDTQYF.

The V and J genes are TRBV9 and TRBJ1-3; perhaps TRBD1 as D (5 bases). The CDR3 length is 14 residues. CDR1 and CDR2 (germline): SGDLS, YYNGEE. Trimming cost V 4 bases and J 8 bases, with 16 bases left between them. The CDR3 loop reads CASSYDTQGYTIYF. CDR3 DNA: TGTGCCAGCAGCTATGATACTCAGGGTTACACCATATATTTT.

This clone was found once. The CDR3 reads CASSLAGLIYEQYF. DNA of the CDR3: TGCGCCAGCAGCCTTGCGGGACTCATCTACGAGCAGTACTTC. The V call is TRBV5-1, the J call TRBJ2-7; TRBD2 is a possible D gene (6 bases). The V and J ends lost 4 bases and 3 bases respectively, with 14 bases between them. CDR3 length: 14 residues. Germline V gene lookup returns CDR1 SGHRS and CDR2 YFSETQ.

CDR3 nucleotide sequence: TGTGCCAGCAGCTGGCGTGGGCTGGACTACAATGAGCAGTTCTTC. This codes for CASSWRGLDYNEQFF. The rearrangement uses TRBV9 and TRBJ2-1; D gene ambiguous. V gave up 4 bases and J gave up 3 bases, with 14 bases separating them. Per the germline V gene, CDR1 is SGDLS and CDR2 is YYNGEE. This CDR3 contains 15 residues.

The rearrangement joins TRBV5-8 to TRBJ1-1; 7 bases match TRBD1. CDR1 is SGHTS and CDR2 is YDEGEE in the germline V gene. Trimming removed 5 bases from V and 11 bases from J; junction bases left unmatched: 6. The CDR3 runs 11 residues. The DNA for the CDR3 is TGTGCCAGCAGGATACAGGGGTCGGCTTTCTTT. The encoded protein is CASRIQGSAFF.

This sequence joins TRBV5-1 and TRBJ2-5; 9 bases fit TRBD1. The ends lost 0 bases at V and 1 base at J; junction bases unmatched: 1. The CDR3 runs to 15 residues. Germline V CDR1 and CDR2: SGHRS, YFSETQ. CDR3 bases: TGCGCCAGCAGCTTGGGGGACAGGGCCCAAGAGACCCAGTACTTC. Its protein is CASSLGDRAQETQYF.

For this clone: Other DNA sequences of this sample code for an identical CDR3. J is TRBJ1-5 and V is TRBV10-3; D not certain. The V end was cut by 3 bases, the J end by 4 bases, with 4 bases between. Germline CDR1 ENHRY, CDR2 SYGVKD. The CDR3 length is 12 residues. The CDR3 sequence is CAISENNQPQHF. The CDR3 nucleotides read TGTGCCATCAGTGAAAATAATCAGCCCCAGCATTTT.

The chain combines TRBV30 with TRBJ1-2; 7 nucleotides align to TRBD1. The germline V gene encodes CDR1 GTSNPN and CDR2 SVGIG (reference sequence). Germline trimming cut 3 bases from V and 0 bases from J; bases unmatched to any gene: 7. The CDR3 extends over 15 amino acids. The CDR3 DNA reads TGTGCCTGGAGGGGGCAGGGGGACGCTAACTATGGCTACACCTTC. It encodes CAWRGQGDANYGYTF.

This clone was observed a single time. The CDR3 reads CASSIDLTGGTRYGYTF. The CDR3 DNA sequence: TGTGCCAGTAGTATAGATCTTACAGGGGGCACGCGGTATGGCTACACCTTC. The chain joins TRBV19 to TRBJ1-2; 9 positions agree with TRBD1. Losses at the gene ends were 0 bases for V and 5 bases for J; bases not matched to a gene: 10. The CDR3 has 17 residues. Germline CDR1 is LNHDA and CDR2 is SQIVND (reference sequence).

V and J are TRBV7-9 and TRBJ2-7; D possibly corresponds to TRBD2 (6 bases). Trimming cost V 5 bases and J 6 bases, with 20 bases left between them. The CDR3 loop spans 15 amino acids. Germline loops: CDR1 SEHNR, CDR2 FQNEAQ (reference sequence). CDR3 bases: TGTGCCAGCAGCCCGAGAGTGGGGGGTGAAAGCGAGCAGTACTTC. Translating gives CASSPRVGGESEQYF.

This chain connects TRBV28 to TRBJ2-1, with 12 bases fitting TRBD2. Germline CDR1 and CDR2: MDHEN and SYDVKM. V was pared by 6 bases and J by 6 bases, with 3 bases of the junction left unmatched. The CDR3 covers 14 residues. The CDR3 nucleotides read TGTGCCAGCAGGCTAGCGGGAGGGATCAATGAGCAGTTCTTC. It encodes CASRLAGGINEQFF.

The CDR3 is CASSPQGAPFYEQYF. The CDR3 DNA is TGTGCCAGCAGCCCCCAGGGGGCCCCTTTCTACGAGCAGTACTTC. The rearrangement links TRBV27 to TRBJ2-7, with 8 bases matching TRBD1. Germline V gene data show CDR1 as MNHEY and CDR2 as SMNVEV (reference sequence). CDR3 length: 15 amino acids. The V gene end was trimmed by 6 bases and the J gene end by 3 bases; junction bases not matched to a gene: 10.

This rearrangement joins TRBV18 to TRBJ1-2, with 9 nucleotides matching TRBD1. The germline gives CDR1 KGHSH, CDR2 LQKENI. Unmatched junction bases numbered 15, after V lost 1 base and J lost 6 bases. The CDR3 has 18 residues. The CDR3 region is CASSPRFSALGTGNGYTF. CDR3 in DNA: TGTGCCAGCTCACCACGGTTCTCAGCTCTCGGGACAGGGAATGGCTACACCTTC.

V usage is TRBV9 and J usage is TRBJ2-1; D might be TRBD1 or TRBD2, each matching 5 bases. V lost 3 bases and J lost 7, with 17 bases in between. The CDR3 spans 15 residues. The germline gives CDR1 SGDLS, CDR2 YYNGEE. CDR3 coding DNA: TGTGCCAGCAGCGCCAGGAGGCAGGGTGGGAATGAGCAGTTCTTC. Protein sequence: CASSARRQGGNEQFF.

This clone appeared once. The rearrangement joins TRBV28 to TRBJ2-3; TRBD1 aligns across 7 bases. Per the germline V gene, CDR1 is MDHEN and CDR2 is SYDVKM. This CDR3 comprises 13 residues. Germline trimming cut 5 bases from V and 4 bases from J; bases unmatched to any gene: 3. Here the CDR3 DNA reads TGTGCCAGCAGTATGACAGGGTCAGATACGCAGTATTTT. It yields the protein CASSMTGSDTQYF.

V is TRBV7-6 and J is TRBJ2-2; 11 nucleotides agree with TRBD2. J gave up 2 bases and V 4 bases, and 3 bases lay outside the gene matches. This CDR3 has 16 residues. Germline assignment: CDR1 SGHVS and CDR2 FNYEAQ. The DNA for the CDR3 is TGTGCCAGCAGCTCCCGACTAGCGGGAAACACCGGGGAGCTGTTTTTT. It is translated as CASSSRLAGNTGELFF.

The chain couples TRBV27 to TRBJ1-2; TRBD1 is a possible D gene (6 bases). The CDR3 runs to 16 residues. Trimming took 6 bases from V and 3 from J, leaving 20 bases between them. Germline CDR1 MNHEY, CDR2 SMNVEV (reference sequence). The CDR3 region has the DNA TGTGCCAGCAGGACTGGGGCGGGAAGGGGGGACTATGGCTACACCTTC. Its protein is CASRTGAGRGDYGYTF.

This clone has just one count. V is TRBV7-2 and J is TRBJ2-7; 9 bases are shared with TRBD2. Germline V gene sequence: CDR1 SGHTA, CDR2 FQGNSA. This CDR3 comprises 15 residues. With V trimmed by 1 base and J by 2 bases, 3 bases remained unmatched. The CDR3 DNA reads as TGTGCCAGCAGCTTAGTAGGGACTAGCCCCTACGAGCAGTACTTC. Amino acid sequence: CASSLVGTSPYEQYF.

This clone has just one count. The rearrangement links TRBV10-3 to TRBJ2-1, with TRBD1 matching 7 bases. With V trimmed by 9 bases and J by 7 bases, 6 bases remained unmatched. Germline V lookup: CDR1 ENHRY, CDR2 SYGVKD. The CDR3 covers 12 residues. The CDR3 protein is CAISTGNNEQFF. The CDR3, as DNA: TGTGCCATATCGACAGGGAATAATGAGCAGTTCTTC.

The chain recombines TRBV7-2 with TRBJ2-7; the match to TRBD2 covers 11 bases. Per germline, CDR1 SGHTA and CDR2 FQGNSA. This CDR3 spans 17 amino acids. V trimming: 5 bases; J trimming: 6 bases; junction bases outside the gene matches: 15. The CDR3, as DNA: TGTGCCAGCAGCCTAACTAGCGGGAGTAATCCGAAATCCGAGCAGTACTTC. It codes for CASSLTSGSNPKSEQYF.